These 26 T cell receptor beta chains were sequenced from one sample in a study of blood T cell repertoires in COVID-19. The method was immunoSEQ multiplex PCR; TCRdb's version includes in-frame clones alone and lacks a portion of them. The sample yields about 210,000 clones, 75% to 90% seen once. Material: peripheral blood. All receptors come from a man aged 35 to 55 with acute or convalescent COVID-19.

This sequence joins TRBV6-5 and TRBJ1-2; D is ambiguous. There are 15 residues in the CDR3. Germline V gives CDR1 MNHEY, CDR2 SVGAGI. V lost 6 bases, J lost 7 bases, and 21 bases lay in between. The CDR3 loop is CASRFHGVLVGGYTF. The DNA of the CDR3 is TGTGCCAGCAGGTTCCACGGGGTGTTGGTTGGTGGCTACACCTTC.

Written as DNA, the CDR3 is TGTGCCAGCGGCTCCGCGGGACTAGCGGGAGTAAATGAGCAGTTCTTC. Amino acids: CASGSAGLAGVNEQFF. The genes are TRBV28 and TRBJ2-1; TRBD2 agrees at 14 bases. The CDR3 is made up of 16 amino acids. V lost 8 bases, J lost 7 bases, and 10 bases stayed unmatched. Germline V lookup: CDR1 MDHEN, CDR2 SYDVKM.

V gene TRBV28 combines with J gene TRBJ2-2, with D possibly matching TRBD1 (6 bases). The V end was cut by 7 bases, the J end by 4 bases, with 13 bases between. The CDR3 is made up of 14 amino acids. The germline V gene encodes CDR1 MDHEN and CDR2 SYDVKM. This CDR3 is CASIPGQITGELFF. Here the CDR3 DNA reads TGTGCCAGCATTCCCGGACAGATCACCGGGGAGCTGTTTTTT.

This chain joins TRBV29-1 and TRBJ1-1; a weak D match, TRBD1 (5 bases). The CDR3 is 13 residues long. Germline V lookup: CDR1 SQVTM, CDR2 ANQGSEA. The ends were cut back, 7 bases at V and 4 bases at J, with 16 bases in the middle. This CDR3 is CSGAGLGGTEAFF. For the CDR3, the DNA is TGCAGCGGTGCGGGCTTGGGGGGCACTGAAGCTTTCTTT.

The CDR3: CASSLGQNNSPLHF. The CDR3 DNA reads as TGTGCCAGCAGCCTGGGACAAAATAATTCACCCCTCCACTTT. The rearrangement uses TRBV6-5 and TRBJ1-6, with D possibly being TRBD1 (6 bases). V lost 6 bases, J lost 5 bases, and 11 bases lay in between. Germline values: CDR1 MNHEY, CDR2 SVGAGI. There are 14 residues in the CDR3.

The chain couples TRBV30 to TRBJ2-1; 14 nucleotides agree with TRBD2. J was trimmed by 7 bases and V by 7 bases; bases with no gene match: 3. The CDR3 contains 13 residues. The germline V gene encodes CDR1 GTSNPN and CDR2 SVGIG (reference sequence). CDR3 in amino acids: CASGTSGRNEQFF. The CDR3 DNA reads TGTGCCTCCGGGACTAGCGGGAGAAATGAGCAGTTCTTC.

This sequence joins TRBV6-2 or TRBV6-3 and TRBJ2-3; the match to TRBD1 covers 8 bases. The CDR3 is 18 residues long. The germline CDR1 and CDR2 sequences are MNHEY and SVGEGT. Trimming cost V 1 base and J 3 bases; bases outside gene matches: 12. This chain's CDR3 is CASSYWRGQAAVTDTQYF. The CDR3 DNA sequence: TGTGCCAGCAGTTACTGGCGGGGACAGGCGGCGGTGACAGATACGCAGTATTTT.

Only one count was recorded for this clone. V gene TRBV11-2 combines with J gene TRBJ1-2; 7 bases line up with TRBD1. This CDR3 region has 15 residues. Germline V CDR1 and CDR2: SGHAT, FQNNGV. J gave up 1 base and V 2 bases, and 4 bases lay outside the gene matches. CDR3 coding DNA: TGTGCCAGCAGCTTATGGCAGGGGGTTAACTATGGCTACACCTTC. Protein sequence: CASSLWQGVNYGYTF.

The chain recombines TRBV5-1 with TRBJ1-2; weak D call: TRBD1 (5 bases). V was pared by 0 bases and J by 3 bases, with 9 bases between. CDR3 length: 14 amino acids. Germline CDR1 SGHRS, CDR2 YFSETQ. Here the CDR3 reads CASSLVARDYGYTF. CDR3 coding DNA: TGCGCCAGCAGCTTGGTTGCCAGGGACTATGGCTACACCTTC.

A few counts support this clone. The V call is TRBV18, the J call TRBJ2-2; 8 bases match TRBD2. J lost 4 bases, V lost 3 bases, and 7 bases had no gene match. CDR1 KGHSH and CDR2 LQKENI come from the germline V gene. CDR3 size: 16 residues. The CDR3 bases are TGTGCCAGCTCACCGGCCGGGGGGGACCTCACCGGGGAGCTGTTTTTT. Translation: CASSPAGGDLTGELFF.

Details on this clone: Distinct nucleotide sequences in the sample also encode this CDR3. The rearrangement uses TRBV5-6 and TRBJ1-1, with no clear D. CDR1 is SGHDT, CDR2 YYEEEE, per germline. Trimming removed 0 bases at V and 10 bases at J, with 7 bases between. The CDR3 covers 11 residues. The CDR3 loop reads CASSLAGRAFF. CDR3 DNA sequence: TGTGCCAGCAGCTTGGCGGGGAGAGCTTTCTTT.

The chain combines TRBV7-9 with TRBJ2-7; 8 bases are a match to TRBD1. With 1 base clipped from V and 3 bases from J, the junction kept 5 bases outside the gene matches. Germline V CDR1 and CDR2: SEHNR, FQNEAQ (reference sequence). This CDR3 comprises 15 residues. The CDR3 here is CASSLGTGTYYEQYF. The CDR3 bases are TGTGCCAGCAGCTTAGGGACAGGGACTTACTACGAGCAGTACTTC.

A few counts support this clone. The chain employs TRBV21-1 and TRBJ2-3; TRBD1 is the table's D call and was not checked against the DNA. TRBV21-1 is a pseudogene. CDR3 size: 14 residues. The CDR3, as DNA: TGTGCCAGCTTTGGGACAGCCTCCACAGATACGCAGTATTTT. Its protein is CASFGTASTDTQYF.

This rearrangement joins TRBV2 to TRBJ2-3; D remains unclear. The V gene lost 2 bases and the J gene lost 6 bases, with 12 bases spanning the gap. The CDR3 is 14 residues long. The germline V gene has CDR1 SNHLY and CDR2 FYNNEI. The CDR3 DNA follows: TGTGCCAGCAGTGAATTGAGATTGCTGGATACGCAGTATTTT. It specifies CASSELRLLDTQYF.

The gene calls are TRBV24-1 and TRBJ2-1; 9 nucleotides match TRBD1. The CDR3 runs to 18 residues. Germline-derived CDR1 and CDR2 are KGHDR and SFDVKD. The ends lost 2 bases at V and 1 base at J; junction bases unmatched: 8. CDR3 coding DNA: TGTGCCACCAGTGATTCAACACGCGGACAGGGGTCCTACAATGAGCAGTTCTTC. Translating it yields CATSDSTRGQGSYNEQFF.

This rearrangement joins TRBV30 to TRBJ1-6, with D possibly matching TRBD1 (5 bases). Germline V CDR1 and CDR2: GTSNPN, SVGIG (reference sequence). The CDR3 runs to 13 residues. Trimming took 0 bases from V and 7 from J, leaving 7 bases between them. This chain's CDR3 is CAWSVTGNSPLHF. In DNA, the CDR3 is TGTGCCTGGAGTGTAACAGGAAATTCACCCCTCCACTTT.

The genes are TRBV27 and TRBJ2-3, with TRBD1 as a possible D gene (6 bases). Germline values: CDR1 MNHEY, CDR2 SMNVEV (reference sequence). The V and J ends lost 2 bases and 6 bases respectively, with 12 bases between them. This CDR3 is built from 14 residues. The CDR3 loop is CASSLNWGQDTQYF. The CDR3 DNA follows: TGTGCCAGCAGTTTAAACTGGGGGCAGGATACGCAGTATTTT.

About this clone itself: This specimen includes other DNA sequences encoding the same CDR3. The chain is built from TRBV5-1 and TRBJ1-5, with unresolved D. Germline V CDR1 and CDR2: SGHRS, YFSETQ. The CDR3 contains 14 residues. The V end was cut by 4 bases, the J end by 3 bases, with 11 bases between. CDR3 nucleotides: TGCGCCAGCAGCCTCGGGGAAATCAATCAGCCCCAGCATTTT. Its protein product is CASSLGEINQPQHF.

This clone came up a few times. This sequence joins TRBV13 and TRBJ2-2; 7 bases line up with TRBD1. Losses at the gene ends were 0 bases for V and 7 bases for J; bases not matched to a gene: 5. CDR3 length equals 15 residues. Germline assignment: CDR1 PRHDT and CDR2 FYEKMQ (reference sequence). The chain's CDR3 is CASSLGGGRGGELFF. For the CDR3, the DNA is TGTGCCAGCAGCTTAGGAGGGGGCCGTGGCGGGGAGCTGTTTTTT.

V and J are TRBV9 and TRBJ2-7; tentative D call: TRBD1 (7 bases). From germline, CDR1 is SGDLS and CDR2 YYNGEE. V lost 4 bases to trimming and J lost 1 base, with 21 bases between them. The CDR3 covers 17 residues. CDR3 in DNA: TGTGCCAGCAGCCCCCAGGGGGACTCCCTTGGGTCCTACGAGCAGTACTTC. This encodes CASSPQGDSLGSYEQYF.

The chain has TRBV11-2 and TRBJ2-7; possible D gene TRBD2, 5 bases. The CDR3 is 13 residues long. Trimming cost V 1 base and J 7 bases, with 11 bases left between them. Germline V gene data show CDR1 as SGHAT and CDR2 as FQNNGV. As DNA, the CDR3 is TGTGCCAGCAGCTTAGGCCTAGCTCAGGAGCAGTACTTC. Translating gives CASSLGLAQEQYF.

The chain links TRBV9 to TRBJ1-2, with unresolved D. Between the trimmed V and J ends, which lost 0 bases and 8 bases, there was a span of 8 bases. The CDR3 covers 12 residues. Germline CDR1 SGDLS, CDR2 YYNGEE. The CDR3 DNA reads TGTGCCAGCAGCGTAGCGGGATACGGCTACACCTTC. Amino acid sequence: CASSVAGYGYTF.

J is TRBJ2-7 and V is TRBV24-1; D gene unclear. The V end was cut by 3 bases, the J end by 5 bases, with 7 bases between. The CDR3 totals 12 residues. Germline V gene sequence: CDR1 KGHDR, CDR2 SFDVKD. The CDR3: CATSDESDEQYF. CDR3 in DNA: TGTGCCACCAGTGATGAAAGCGACGAGCAGTACTTC.

The gene calls are TRBV21-1 and TRBJ1-3; the table's D call, TRBD1, was not checked against the DNA. TRBV21-1 is a listed pseudogene. The CDR3 has 14 amino acids. The CDR3 coding sequence is TGTGCCAGCAGCACTCGACAGGGGCCAAACACCATATATTTT. Protein product: CASSTRQGPNTIYF.

The chain joins TRBV6-1 to TRBJ1-5, with 7 positions matching TRBD1. Trimming removed 4 bases from V and 6 bases from J; junction bases left unmatched: 15. The CDR3 runs 17 residues. Looked up from germline, CDR1 is MNHNS and CDR2 is SASEGT. The CDR3 loop is CASSASLSRGEGQPQHF. The DNA for the CDR3 is TGTGCCAGCAGTGCTTCTCTGTCCAGGGGGGAAGGTCAGCCCCAGCATTTT.

This chain connects TRBV9 to TRBJ2-4; possibly TRBD1 for D (6 bases). CDR3 size: 21 residues. Germline lookup yields CDR1 SGDLS and CDR2 YYNGEE. V was clipped by 3 bases and J by 0 bases, with 28 bases between them. The CDR3 nucleotides are TGTGCCAGCAGCGCCCTCTGGGACACCAACCTATTAGGGCTAGCCAAAAACATTCAGTACTTC. Encoded protein: CASSALWDTNLLGLAKNIQYF.